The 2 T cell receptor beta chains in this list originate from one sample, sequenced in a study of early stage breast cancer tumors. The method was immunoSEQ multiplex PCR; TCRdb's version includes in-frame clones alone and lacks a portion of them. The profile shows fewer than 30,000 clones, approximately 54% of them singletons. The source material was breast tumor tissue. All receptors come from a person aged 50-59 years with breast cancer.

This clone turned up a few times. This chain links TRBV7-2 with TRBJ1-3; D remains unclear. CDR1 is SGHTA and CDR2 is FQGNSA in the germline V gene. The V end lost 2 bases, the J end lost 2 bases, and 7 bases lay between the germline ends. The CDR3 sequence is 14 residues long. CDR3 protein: CASSLRRAGNTIYF. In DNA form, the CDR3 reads TGTGCCAGCAGCTTACGGAGGGCTGGAAACACCATATATTTT.

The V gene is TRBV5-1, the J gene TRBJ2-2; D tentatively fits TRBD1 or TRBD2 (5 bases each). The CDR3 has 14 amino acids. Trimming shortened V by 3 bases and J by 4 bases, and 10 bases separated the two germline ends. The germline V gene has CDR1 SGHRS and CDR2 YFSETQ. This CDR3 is CASSSGTPTGELFF. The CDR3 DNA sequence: TGCGCCAGCAGCTCCGGGACCCCCACCGGGGAGCTGTTTTTT.